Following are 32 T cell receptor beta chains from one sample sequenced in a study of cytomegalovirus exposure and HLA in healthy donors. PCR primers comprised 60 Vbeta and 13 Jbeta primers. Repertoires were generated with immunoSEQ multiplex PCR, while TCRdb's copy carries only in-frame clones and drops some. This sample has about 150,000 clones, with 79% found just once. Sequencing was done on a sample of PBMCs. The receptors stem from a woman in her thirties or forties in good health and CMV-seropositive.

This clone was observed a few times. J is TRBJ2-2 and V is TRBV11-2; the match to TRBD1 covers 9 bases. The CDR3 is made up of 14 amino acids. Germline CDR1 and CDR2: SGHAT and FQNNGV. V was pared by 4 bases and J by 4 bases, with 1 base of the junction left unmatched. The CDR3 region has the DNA TGTGCCAGCAGCTGGGGACAGGGCACCGGGGAGCTGTTTTTT. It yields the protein CASSWGQGTGELFF.

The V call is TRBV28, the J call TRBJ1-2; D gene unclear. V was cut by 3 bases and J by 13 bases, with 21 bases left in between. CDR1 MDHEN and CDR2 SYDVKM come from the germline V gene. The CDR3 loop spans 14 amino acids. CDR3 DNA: TGTGCCAGCAGTTTTGGGAGATCACTACCCCTATTCACCTTC. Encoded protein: CASSFGRSLPLFTF.

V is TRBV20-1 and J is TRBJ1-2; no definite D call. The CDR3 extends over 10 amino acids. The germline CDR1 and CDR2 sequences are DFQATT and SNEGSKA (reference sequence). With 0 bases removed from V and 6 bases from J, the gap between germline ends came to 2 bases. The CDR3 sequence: CSARDNGYTF. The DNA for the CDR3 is TGCAGTGCTAGAGATAATGGCTACACCTTC.

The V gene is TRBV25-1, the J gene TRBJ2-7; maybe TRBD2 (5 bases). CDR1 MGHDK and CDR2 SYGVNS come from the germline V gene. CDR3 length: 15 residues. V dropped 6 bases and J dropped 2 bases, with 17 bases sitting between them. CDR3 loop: CASSPQAAVTYEQYF. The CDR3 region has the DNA TGTGCCAGCAGCCCACAAGCAGCGGTGACCTACGAGCAGTACTTC.

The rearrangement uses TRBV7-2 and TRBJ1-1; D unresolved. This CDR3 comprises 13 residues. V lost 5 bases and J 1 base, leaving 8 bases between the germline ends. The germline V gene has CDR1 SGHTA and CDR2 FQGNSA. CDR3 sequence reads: CASSAQWNTEAFF. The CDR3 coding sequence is TGTGCCAGCAGCGCCCAGTGGAACACTGAAGCTTTCTTT.

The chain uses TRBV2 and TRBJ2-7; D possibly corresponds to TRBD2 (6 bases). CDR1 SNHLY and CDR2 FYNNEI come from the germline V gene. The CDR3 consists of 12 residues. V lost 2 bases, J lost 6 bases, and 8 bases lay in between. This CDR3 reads CASSELGGEQYF. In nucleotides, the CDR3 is TGTGCCAGCAGTGAATTGGGGGGCGAGCAGTACTTC.

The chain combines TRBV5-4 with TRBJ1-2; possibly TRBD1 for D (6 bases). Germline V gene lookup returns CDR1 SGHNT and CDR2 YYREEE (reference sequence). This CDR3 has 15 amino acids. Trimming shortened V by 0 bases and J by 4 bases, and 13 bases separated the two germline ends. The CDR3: CASSLGAGAVYGYTF. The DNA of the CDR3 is TGTGCCAGCAGCTTGGGGGCAGGGGCCGTCTATGGCTACACCTTC.

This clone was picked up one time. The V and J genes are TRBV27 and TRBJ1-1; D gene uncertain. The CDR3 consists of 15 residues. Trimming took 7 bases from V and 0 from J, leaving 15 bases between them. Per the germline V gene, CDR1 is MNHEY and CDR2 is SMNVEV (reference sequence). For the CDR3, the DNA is TGTGCCAGCAACGGCGGTGGTACCATGAACACTGAAGCTTTCTTT. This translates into CASNGGGTMNTEAFF.

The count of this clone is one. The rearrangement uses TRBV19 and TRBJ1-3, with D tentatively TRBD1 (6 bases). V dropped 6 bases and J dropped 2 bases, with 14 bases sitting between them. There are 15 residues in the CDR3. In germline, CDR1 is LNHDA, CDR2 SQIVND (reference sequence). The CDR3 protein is CASRDSPNPGNTIYF. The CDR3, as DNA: TGTGCCAGTAGGGACAGCCCGAACCCTGGAAACACCATATATTTT.

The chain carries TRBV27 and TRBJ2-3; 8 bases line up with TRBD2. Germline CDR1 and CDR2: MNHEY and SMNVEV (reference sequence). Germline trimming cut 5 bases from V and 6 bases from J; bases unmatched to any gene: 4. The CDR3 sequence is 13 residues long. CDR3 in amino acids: CASSGQRGDTQYF. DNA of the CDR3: TGTGCCAGCAGTGGTCAGCGGGGGGATACGCAGTATTTT.

CDR3 sequence reads: CASSSLGTSGSYEQYF. The CDR3 DNA is TGTGCCAGCAGCTCATTGGGGACTAGCGGCTCGTACGAGCAGTACTTC. The genes are TRBV7-6 and TRBJ2-7; 11 bases fit TRBD2. Trimming removed 4 bases from V and 4 bases from J; junction bases left unmatched: 9. CDR1 and CDR2 (germline): SGHVS, FNYEAQ. This CDR3 comprises 16 residues.

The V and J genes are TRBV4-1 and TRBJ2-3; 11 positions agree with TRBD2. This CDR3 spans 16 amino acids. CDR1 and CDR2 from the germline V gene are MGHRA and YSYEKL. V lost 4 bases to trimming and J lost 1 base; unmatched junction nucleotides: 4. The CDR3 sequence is CASSLMGLAGTDTQYF. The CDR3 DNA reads TGCGCCAGCAGCCTAATGGGACTAGCGGGCACAGATACGCAGTATTTT.

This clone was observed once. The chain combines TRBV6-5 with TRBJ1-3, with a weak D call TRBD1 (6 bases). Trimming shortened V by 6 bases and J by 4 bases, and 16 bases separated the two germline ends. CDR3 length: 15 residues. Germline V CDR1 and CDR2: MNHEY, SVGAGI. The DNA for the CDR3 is TGTGCCAGCAGGGAACAGGGTTTCTCGGGAAACACCATATATTTT. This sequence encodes CASREQGFSGNTIYF.

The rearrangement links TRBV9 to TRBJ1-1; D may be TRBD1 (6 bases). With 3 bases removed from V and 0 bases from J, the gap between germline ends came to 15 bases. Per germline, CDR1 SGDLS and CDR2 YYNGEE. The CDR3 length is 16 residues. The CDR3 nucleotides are TGTGCCAGCAGCGCCCACAGGGCACCGGTGAACACTGAAGCTTTCTTT. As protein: CASSAHRAPVNTEAFF.

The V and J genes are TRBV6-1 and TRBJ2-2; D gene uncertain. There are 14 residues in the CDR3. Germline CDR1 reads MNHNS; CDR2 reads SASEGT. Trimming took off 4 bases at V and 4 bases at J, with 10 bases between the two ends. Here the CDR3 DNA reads TGTGCCAGCAGTGTAGAAATTCTCACCGGGGAGCTGTTTTTT. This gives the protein CASSVEILTGELFF.

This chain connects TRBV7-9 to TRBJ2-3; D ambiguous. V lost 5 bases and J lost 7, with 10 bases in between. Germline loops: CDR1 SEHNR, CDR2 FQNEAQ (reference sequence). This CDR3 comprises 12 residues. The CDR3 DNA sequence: TGTGCCAGCAGCCAACAGAGCTATACGCAGTATTTT. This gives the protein CASSQQSYTQYF.

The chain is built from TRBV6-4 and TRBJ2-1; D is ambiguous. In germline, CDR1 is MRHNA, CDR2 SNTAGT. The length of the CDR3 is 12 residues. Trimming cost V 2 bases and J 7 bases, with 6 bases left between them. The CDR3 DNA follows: TGTGCCAGCAGTGACCTCGGGAATGAGCAGTTCTTC. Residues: CASSDLGNEQFF.

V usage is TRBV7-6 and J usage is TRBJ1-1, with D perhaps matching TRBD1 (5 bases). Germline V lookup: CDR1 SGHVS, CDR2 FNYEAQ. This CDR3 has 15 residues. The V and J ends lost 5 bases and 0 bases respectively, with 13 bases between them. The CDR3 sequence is CASSPRGGMNTEAFF. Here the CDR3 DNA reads TGTGCCAGCAGCCCCCGGGGGGGAATGAACACTGAAGCTTTCTTT.

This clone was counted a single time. DNA for the CDR3: TGTGCCAGCAGCCGTCTAGCGGGGGGCACAGATACGCAGTATTTT. This encodes CASSRLAGGTDTQYF. This rearrangement joins TRBV11-2 to TRBJ2-3; the match to TRBD2 covers 10 bases. Trimming at V came to 5 bases and at J to 1 base, leaving 3 bases not matched to a gene. From germline, CDR1 is SGHAT and CDR2 FQNNGV. CDR3 length: 15 residues.

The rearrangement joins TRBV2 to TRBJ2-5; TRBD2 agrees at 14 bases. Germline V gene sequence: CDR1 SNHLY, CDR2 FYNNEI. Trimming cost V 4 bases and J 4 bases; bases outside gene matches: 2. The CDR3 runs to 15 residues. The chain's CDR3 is CASSVGTSGGETQYF. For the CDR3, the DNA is TGTGCCAGCAGTGTAGGGACTAGCGGGGGAGAGACCCAGTACTTC. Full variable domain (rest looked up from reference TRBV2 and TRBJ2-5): EPEVTQTPSHQVTQMGQEVILRCVPISNHLYFYWYRQILGQKVEFLVSFYNNEISEKSEIFDDQFSVERPDGSNFTLKIRSTKLEDSAMYFCASSVGTSGGETQYFGPGTRLLVL.

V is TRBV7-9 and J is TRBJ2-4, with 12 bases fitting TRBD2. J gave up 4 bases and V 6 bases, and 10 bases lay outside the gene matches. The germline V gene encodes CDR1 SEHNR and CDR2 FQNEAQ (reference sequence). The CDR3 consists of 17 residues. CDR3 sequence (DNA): TGTGCCAGCAGGTTACCGGCTAGCGGGGGGGATAAAAACATTCAGTACTTC. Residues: CASRLPASGGDKNIQYF. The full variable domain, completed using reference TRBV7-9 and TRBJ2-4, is DTGVSQNPRHKITKRGQNVTFRCDPISEHNRLYWYRQTLGQGPEFLTYFQNEAQLEKSRLLSDRFSAERPKGSFSTLEIQRTEQGDSAMYLCASRLPASGGDKNIQYFGAGTRLSVL.

The CDR3: CASSRQGKNCEQYF. The CDR3 DNA sequence: TGTGCCAGTAGCAGACAGGGCAAGAATTGTGAGCAGTACTTC. J is TRBJ2-7 and V is TRBV19, with 7 bases aligning to TRBD1. J lost 7 bases, V lost 6 bases, and 12 bases had no gene match. The germline gives CDR1 LNHDA, CDR2 SQIVND (reference sequence). The CDR3 length is 14 residues.

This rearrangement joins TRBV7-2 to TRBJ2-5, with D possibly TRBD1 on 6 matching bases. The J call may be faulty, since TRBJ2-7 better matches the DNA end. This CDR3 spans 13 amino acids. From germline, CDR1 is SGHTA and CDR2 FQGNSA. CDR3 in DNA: TGTGCCAGCAGCCGCGGACAGATATACGAGCAGTACTTC. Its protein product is CASSRGQIYEQYF.

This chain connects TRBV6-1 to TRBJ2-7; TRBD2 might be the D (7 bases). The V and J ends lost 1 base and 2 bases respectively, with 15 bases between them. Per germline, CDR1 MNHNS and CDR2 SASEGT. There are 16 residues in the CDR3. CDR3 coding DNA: TGTGCCAGCAGTGAAGGGGGGGGGCCCGCCACCTACGAGCAGTACTTC. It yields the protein CASSEGGGPATYEQYF.

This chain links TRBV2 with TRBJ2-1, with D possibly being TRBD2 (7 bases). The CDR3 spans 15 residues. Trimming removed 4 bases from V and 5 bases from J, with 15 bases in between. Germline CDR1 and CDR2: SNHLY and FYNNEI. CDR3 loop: CASSVKGGPDNEQFF. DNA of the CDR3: TGTGCCAGCAGTGTCAAGGGGGGGCCCGACAATGAGCAGTTCTTC.

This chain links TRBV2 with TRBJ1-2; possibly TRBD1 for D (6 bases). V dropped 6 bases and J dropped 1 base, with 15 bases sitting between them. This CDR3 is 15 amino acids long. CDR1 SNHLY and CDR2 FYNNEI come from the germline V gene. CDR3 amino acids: CASRPTPQGNYGYTF. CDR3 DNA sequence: TGTGCCAGCAGACCAACCCCACAGGGTAACTATGGCTACACCTTC.

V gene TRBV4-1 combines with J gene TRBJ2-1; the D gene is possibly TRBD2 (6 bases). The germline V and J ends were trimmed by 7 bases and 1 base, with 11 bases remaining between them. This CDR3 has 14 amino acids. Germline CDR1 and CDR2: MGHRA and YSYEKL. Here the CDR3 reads CASTSSGSYNEQFF. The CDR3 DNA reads TGCGCCAGCACGAGTAGCGGATCCTACAATGAGCAGTTCTTC.

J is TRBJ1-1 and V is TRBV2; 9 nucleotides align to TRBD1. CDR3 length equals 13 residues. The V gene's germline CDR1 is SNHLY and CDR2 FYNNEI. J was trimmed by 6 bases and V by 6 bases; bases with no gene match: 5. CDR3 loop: CASRTTGGPEAFF. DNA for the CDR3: TGTGCCAGCAGGACAACAGGGGGCCCTGAAGCTTTCTTT. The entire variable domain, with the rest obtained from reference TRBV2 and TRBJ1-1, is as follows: EPEVTQTPSHQVTQMGQEVILRCVPISNHLYFYWYRQILGQKVEFLVSFYNNEISEKSEIFDDQFSVERPDGSNFTLKIRSTKLEDSAMYFCASRTTGGPEAFFGQGTRLTVV.

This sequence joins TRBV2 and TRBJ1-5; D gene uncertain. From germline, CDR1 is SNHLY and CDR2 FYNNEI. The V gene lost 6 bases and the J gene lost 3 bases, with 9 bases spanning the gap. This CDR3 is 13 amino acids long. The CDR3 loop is CASRTGINQPQHF. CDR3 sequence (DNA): TGTGCCAGCAGGACCGGGATCAATCAGCCCCAGCATTTT. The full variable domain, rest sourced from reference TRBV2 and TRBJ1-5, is EPEVTQTPSHQVTQMGQEVILRCVPISNHLYFYWYRQILGQKVEFLVSFYNNEISEKSEIFDDQFSVERPDGSNFTLKIRSTKLEDSAMYFCASRTGINQPQHFGDGTRLSIL.

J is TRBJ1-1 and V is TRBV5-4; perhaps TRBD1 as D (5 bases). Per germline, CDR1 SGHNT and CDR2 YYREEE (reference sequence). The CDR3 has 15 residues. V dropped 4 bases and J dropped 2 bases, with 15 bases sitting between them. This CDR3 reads CASSPTGVPNTEAFF. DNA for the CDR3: TGTGCCAGCAGCCCGACGGGGGTGCCAAACACTGAAGCTTTCTTT.

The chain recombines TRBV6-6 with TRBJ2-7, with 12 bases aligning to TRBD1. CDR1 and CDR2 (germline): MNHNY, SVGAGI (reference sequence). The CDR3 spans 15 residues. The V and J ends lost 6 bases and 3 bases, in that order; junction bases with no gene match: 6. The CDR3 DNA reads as TGTGCCAGCAGCACCCGGGACAGGGGGCTCTACGAGCAGTACTTC. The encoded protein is CASSTRDRGLYEQYF.

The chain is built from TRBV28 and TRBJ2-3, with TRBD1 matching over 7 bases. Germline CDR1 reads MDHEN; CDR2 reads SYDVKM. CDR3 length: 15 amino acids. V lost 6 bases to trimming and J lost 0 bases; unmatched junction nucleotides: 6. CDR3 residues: CASRTGTDSTDTQYF. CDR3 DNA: TGTGCCAGCAGAACCGGGACAGACAGCACAGATACGCAGTATTTT.